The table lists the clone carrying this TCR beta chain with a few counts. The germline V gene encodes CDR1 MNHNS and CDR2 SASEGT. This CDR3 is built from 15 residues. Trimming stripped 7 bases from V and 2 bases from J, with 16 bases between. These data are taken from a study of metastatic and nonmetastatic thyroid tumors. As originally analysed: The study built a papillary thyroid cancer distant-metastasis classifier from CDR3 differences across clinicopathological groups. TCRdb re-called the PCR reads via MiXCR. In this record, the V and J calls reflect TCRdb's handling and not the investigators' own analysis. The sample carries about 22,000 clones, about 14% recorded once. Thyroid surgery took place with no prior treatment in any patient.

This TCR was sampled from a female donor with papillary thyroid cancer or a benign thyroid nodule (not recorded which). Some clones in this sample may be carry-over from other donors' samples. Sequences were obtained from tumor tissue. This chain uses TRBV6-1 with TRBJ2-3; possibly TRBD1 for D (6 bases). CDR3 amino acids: CASIGTLQNTDTQYF. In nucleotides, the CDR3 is TGTGCCAGCATCGGGACATTACAAAACACAGATACGCAGTATTTT.